These T cell receptor beta chains were read from a single sample in a study of T cell clones after liver transplantation. Profiled with immunoSEQ multiplex PCR; TCRdb holds only in-frame clones, not every one. Among tens of thousands of clones listed, roughly 80% were seen once. This specimen was CD4+ T cells from blood, taken 45 to 46 months after liver transplant. These receptor sequences come from a human patient who received a liver transplant. Part of the T cell pool may stem from the graft donor. The CDR3 runs from the conserved cysteine through the conserved F or W. The order of the fields is D gene, clone size, J gene, V gene, CDR3 protein, CDR3 DNA. A D gene is named only where the DNA matches it firmly. Rows may omit the clone size; those that give it use once, few, many or a size class.

d_call: .
clone_size: .
j_call: TRBJ2-7
v_call: TRBV5-4
cdr3_aa: CASSYERAYEQYF
cdr3_nt: TGTGCCAGCAGCTACGAGCGTGCCTACGAGCAGTACTTC

d_call: .
clone_size: .
j_call: TRBJ1-5
v_call: TRBV28
cdr3_aa: CASRGDGNQPQHF
cdr3_nt: TGTGCCAGCAGGGGGGACGGCAATCAGCCCCAGCATTTT

d_call: TRBD2
clone_size: .
j_call: TRBJ2-3
v_call: TRBV6-4
cdr3_aa: CASSDSNSGGTDTQYF
cdr3_nt: TGTGCCAGCAGTGACTCGAATAGCGGGGGCACAGATACGCAGTATTTT

d_call: TRBD1
clone_size: .
j_call: TRBJ1-1
v_call: TRBV19
cdr3_aa: CASSILDRETEAFF
cdr3_nt: TGTGCCAGTAGTATCTTGGACAGGGAGACTGAAGCTTTCTTT

d_call: .
clone_size: .
j_call: TRBJ2-7
v_call: TRBV5-1
cdr3_aa: CASSLAGGLSSYEQYF
cdr3_nt: TGCGCCAGCAGCTTGGCCGGAGGGCTTAGCTCCTACGAGCAGTACTTC

d_call: .
clone_size: few
j_call: TRBJ2-1
v_call: TRBV9
cdr3_aa: CASSTLGLAWVNEQFF
cdr3_nt: TGTGCCAGCAGCACCCTGGGGCTAGCTTGGGTAAATGAGCAGTTCTTC

d_call: .
clone_size: .
j_call: TRBJ2-5
v_call: TRBV20-1
cdr3_aa: CSARDLETQYF
cdr3_nt: TGCAGTGCTAGAGATCTAGAGACCCAGTACTTC

d_call: .
clone_size: .
j_call: TRBJ1-5
v_call: TRBV28
cdr3_aa: CASSPQSATSKPQHF
cdr3_nt: TGTGCCAGCAGCCCACAGTCGGCAACGAGTAAGCCCCAGCATTTT

d_call: .
clone_size: .
j_call: TRBJ2-5
v_call: TRBV7-2
cdr3_aa: CASSLRGRGAETQYF
cdr3_nt: TGTGCCAGCAGCTTAAGGGGGAGGGGTGCGGAGACCCAGTACTTC

d_call: TRBD1
clone_size: .
j_call: TRBJ1-1
v_call: TRBV5-4
cdr3_aa: CASSLGTGKVAEAFF
cdr3_nt: TGTGCCAGCAGCTTGGGGACAGGTAAAGTCGCTGAAGCTTTCTTT

d_call: TRBD1
clone_size: .
j_call: TRBJ2-2
v_call: TRBV9
cdr3_aa: CASSVAGGGELFF
cdr3_nt: TGTGCCAGCAGCGTAGCAGGGGGCGGGGAGCTGTTTTTT

d_call: .
clone_size: .
j_call: TRBJ2-1
v_call: TRBV7-9
cdr3_aa: CASSLAGSGNEQFF
cdr3_nt: TGTGCCAGCAGCTTAGCGGGCAGCGGGAATGAGCAGTTCTTC

d_call: .
clone_size: once
j_call: TRBJ1-2
v_call: TRBV6-1
cdr3_aa: CASLPTVGIDYGYTF
cdr3_nt: TGTGCCAGCCTACCGACAGTGGGGATAGACTATGGCTACACCTTC

d_call: .
clone_size: .
j_call: TRBJ1-1
v_call: TRBV28
cdr3_aa: CASTSPGTYSMNTEAFF
cdr3_nt: TGTGCCAGCACCTCACCTGGGACGTATAGCATGAACACTGAAGCTTTCTTT

d_call: TRBD1
clone_size: few
j_call: TRBJ2-1
v_call: TRBV5-1
cdr3_aa: CASSFRGQAYNEQFF
cdr3_nt: TGCGCCAGCAGCTTCAGGGGGCAGGCCTACAATGAGCAGTTCTTC

d_call: .
clone_size: .
j_call: TRBJ2-2
v_call: TRBV27
cdr3_aa: CASSSSGGSNGELFF
cdr3_nt: TGTGCCAGCAGTTCCTCGGGGGGCAGTAACGGGGAGCTGTTTTTT

d_call: .
clone_size: .
j_call: TRBJ2-3
v_call: TRBV25-1
cdr3_aa: CASSEYRPLKDTQYF
cdr3_nt: TGTGCCAGCAGTGAGTACCGTCCCTTGAAGGATACGCAGTATTTT

d_call: .
clone_size: .
j_call: TRBJ2-3
v_call: TRBV28
cdr3_aa: CASSLGPGTDTQYF
cdr3_nt: TGTGCCAGCAGTTTAGGCCCCGGGACAGATACGCAGTATTTT

d_call: TRBD2
clone_size: .
j_call: TRBJ2-1
v_call: TRBV7-3
cdr3_aa: CASSLRGRESSYNEQFF
cdr3_nt: TGTGCCAGCAGCTTAAGGGGGAGGGAAAGCTCCTACAATGAGCAGTTCTTC

d_call: .
clone_size: .
j_call: TRBJ1-2
v_call: TRBV4-1
cdr3_aa: CASSYPGQQAGYTF
cdr3_nt: TGCGCCAGCAGCTATCCAGGTCAACAGGCGGGCTACACCTTC

d_call: .
clone_size: .
j_call: TRBJ2-3
v_call: TRBV5-1
cdr3_aa: CASSLLGQVTDTQYF
cdr3_nt: TGCGCCAGCAGCTTACTGGGACAAGTCACAGATACGCAGTATTTT

d_call: .
clone_size: .
j_call: TRBJ2-2
v_call: TRBV11-2
cdr3_aa: CASSQLLLTGELFF
cdr3_nt: TGTGCCAGCAGCCAATTGCTCCTCACCGGGGAGCTGTTTTTT

d_call: TRBD1
clone_size: .
j_call: TRBJ2-7
v_call: TRBV11-3
cdr3_aa: CASSPLGTGHNYEQYF
cdr3_nt: TGTGCCAGCAGCCCATTGGGGACAGGGCATAACTACGAGCAGTACTTC

d_call: .
clone_size: .
j_call: TRBJ2-1
v_call: TRBV11-3
cdr3_aa: CASSLDSLANEQFF
cdr3_nt: TGTGCCAGCAGCTTAGATTCCCTCGCCAATGAGCAGTTCTTC

d_call: .
clone_size: .
j_call: TRBJ2-2
v_call: TRBV11-2
cdr3_aa: CASSHVRQGNTGELFF
cdr3_nt: TGTGCCAGCAGCCACGTGAGGCAGGGGAACACCGGGGAGCTGTTTTTT

d_call: .
clone_size: .
j_call: TRBJ2-7
v_call: TRBV7-5
cdr3_aa: CVRSFRHTYEQYF
cdr3_nt: TGTGTCAGAAGCTTCCGACATACCTACGAGCAGTACTTC

d_call: .
clone_size: once
j_call: TRBJ2-1
v_call: TRBV6-5
cdr3_aa: CASSPERVEQFF
cdr3_nt: TGTGCCAGCAGCCCAGAACGGGTTGAGCAGTTCTTC

d_call: .
clone_size: few
j_call: TRBJ2-2
v_call: TRBV28
cdr3_aa: CASSPSAGRRSGELFF
cdr3_nt: TGTGCCAGCAGTCCCTCGGCCGGTCGGAGGTCCGGGGAGCTGTTTTTT

d_call: .
clone_size: few
j_call: TRBJ2-7
v_call: TRBV28
cdr3_aa: CASSFQAGMGEQYF
cdr3_nt: TGTGCCAGCAGTTTCCAGGCGGGGATGGGGGAGCAGTACTTC